Only one count was recorded for the clone carrying this TCR beta chain. Per the study methods: Estimates of nucleated cell counts were drawn from the amplification of reference gene primers. This table comes from immunoSEQ multiplex PCR, and its TCRdb copy is limited to in-frame clones, with some not included. V and J calls and clone size are as listed in that table; D and trimming were resolved from the DNA. Found here are fewer than 200,000 clones, 88% of them singletons; the top ten hold 5% to 6.5%. This CDR3 region has 18 residues. In germline, CDR1 is SGDLS, CDR2 YYNGEE. Trimming removed 0 bases from V and 1 base from J, with 19 bases in between. The sample is drawn from a study of blood T cell repertoires in COVID-19. On the study more broadly: The United States, Italy and Spain were the sources of the acute and convalescent COVID-19 samples. Sources were T cells, B-cell-depleted T cells, or PBMCs; the material itself was cDNA or gDNA.

V usage is TRBV9 and J usage is TRBJ1-1; D remains ambiguous. The sequencing sample was made of peripheral blood. This TCR came from a man aged 40-55 years with active or convalescent COVID-19. The CDR3 DNA is TGTGCCAGCAGCGTAGGGCTGGCTCTGCCGATCCAGAACACTGAAGCTTTCTTT. It yields the protein CASSVGLALPIQNTEAFF. Variable domain in full (rest from reference TRBV9 and TRBJ1-1): DSGVTQTPKHLITATGQRVTLRCSPRSGDLSVYWYQQSLDQGLQFLIQYYNGEERAKGNILERFSAQQFPDLHSELNLSSLELGDSALYFCASSVGLALPIQNTEAFFGQGTRLTVV.